This T cell receptor beta chain came from a study of blood T cell repertoires in COVID-19. About the study: Researchers got acute and convalescent COVID-19 samples from the United States, Italy and Spain. Sources were T cells, B-cell-depleted T cells, or PBMCs; the material itself was cDNA or gDNA.

Per the study methods: Reference gene primer amplification gave nucleated cell count estimates. The method was immunoSEQ multiplex PCR; TCRdb's version includes in-frame clones alone and lacks a portion of them. That table is the source of V, J and clone size, and D and trimming were worked out from the DNA. This sample carries 150,000 to 200,000 clones, roughly 90% of them seen once, and the ten largest clones take around 1.5%. Germline V gene data show CDR1 as SGHRS and CDR2 as YFSETQ. V was cut by 2 bases and J by 0 bases, with 9 bases left in between. This CDR3 contains 15 residues. The source is a woman aged 45-65 years with acute or convalescent COVID-19. Sequencing was performed on peripheral blood. V and J are TRBV5-1 and TRBJ1-3; D not resolved. Written as DNA, the CDR3 is TGCGCCAGCAGCTTAACAGATCTCTCTGGAAACACCATATATTTT. This translates into CASSLTDLSGNTIYF.